Following are 9 T cell receptor beta chains from one sample sequenced in a study of blood T cell repertoires in COVID-19. Measured with immunoSEQ multiplex PCR; TCRdb has only the in-frame clones, and not every one. The data contain roughly 200,000 clones, 70% to 90% of them singletons. Sequenced sample: peripheral blood. The source is a human donor with active or convalescent COVID-19. The donor label of this sample is uncertain.

The V and J genes are TRBV2 and TRBJ2-7, with 10 bases lining up with TRBD1. V gave up 7 bases and J gave up 10 bases; unmatched junction bases: 10. Germline-derived CDR1 and CDR2 are SNHLY and FYNNEI. The CDR3 covers 13 residues. Here the CDR3 reads CASKVPTGGRQYF. The DNA of the CDR3 is TGTGCCAGCAAGGTACCGACAGGGGGCCGTCAGTACTTC.

V gene TRBV4-3 combines with J gene TRBJ2-1; 9 bases match TRBD1. This CDR3 contains 15 residues. Germline V gives CDR1 LGHNA, CDR2 YSLEER. The V and J ends lost 4 bases and 5 bases, in that order; junction bases with no gene match: 6. CDR3 sequence reads: CASSLGQGNDNEQFF. CDR3 DNA: TGCGCCAGCAGCCTTGGACAGGGGAACGACAATGAGCAGTTCTTC.

This chain links TRBV9 with TRBJ2-1; 12 nucleotides align to TRBD2. V trimming: 6 bases; J trimming: 5 bases; junction bases outside the gene matches: 12. Per the germline V gene, CDR1 is SGDLS and CDR2 is YYNGEE. This CDR3 has 17 residues. The CDR3: CASMGQGGLAGHNEQFF. CDR3 nucleotide sequence: TGTGCCAGCATGGGACAGGGTGGACTAGCGGGGCACAATGAGCAGTTCTTC.

This rearrangement joins TRBV11-2 to TRBJ2-2; 8 bases are a match to TRBD2. Germline V gene lookup returns CDR1 SGHAT and CDR2 FQNNGV. The CDR3 runs to 15 residues. V gave up 6 bases and J gave up 4 bases; unmatched junction bases: 7. The CDR3 DNA is TGTGCCAGCAGGCTTGGACTAGCAGCCACCGGGGAGCTGTTTTTT. Its translation: CASRLGLAATGELFF.

This sequence joins TRBV19 and TRBJ1-2, with TRBD1 matching 7 bases. The trim removed 4 bases at V and 3 bases at J, leaving 8 bases unmatched. This CDR3 has 15 residues. Germline loops: CDR1 LNHDA, CDR2 SQIVND (reference sequence). DNA for the CDR3: TGTGCCAGTAGTAGGGACAGAGGATCTCACTATGGCTACACCTTC. It specifies CASSRDRGSHYGYTF.

V usage is TRBV30 and J usage is TRBJ1-4, with 7 bases matching TRBD1. V lost 6 bases and J lost 3; bases outside the gene matches: 10. Germline V gene data show CDR1 as GTSNPN and CDR2 as SVGIG (reference sequence). This CDR3 comprises 15 residues. The CDR3 nucleotides read TGTGCCTGCTCCACCTCGGGACAGCCTAATGAAAAACTGTTTTTT. Translated: CACSTSGQPNEKLFF.

The chain couples TRBV19 to TRBJ1-1, with D perhaps TRBD1 (5 bases). V lost 4 bases to trimming and J lost 4 bases, with 13 bases between them. Germline V gene lookup returns CDR1 LNHDA and CDR2 SQIVND (reference sequence). The CDR3 is 14 amino acids. The CDR3 here is CASSTGWRGTEAFF. As DNA, the CDR3 is TGTGCCAGTAGTACAGGTTGGAGGGGCACTGAAGCTTTCTTT. Variable domain in full (rest from reference TRBV19 and TRBJ1-1): DGGITQSPKYLFRKEGQNVTLSCEQNLNHDAMYWYRQDPGQGLRLIYYSQIVNDFQKGDIAEGYSVSREKKESFPLTVTSAQKNPTAFYLCASSTGWRGTEAFFGQGTRLTVV.

V usage is TRBV19 and J usage is TRBJ1-5; 9 bases align to TRBD1. Germline V gene sequence: CDR1 LNHDA, CDR2 SQIVND (reference sequence). The J segment lost 1 base and the V segment lost 6 bases, leaving 1 base of the junction unmatched. The CDR3 consists of 14 residues. CDR3 DNA: TGTGCCAGTAGAGGACAGGGGAGCAATCAGCCCCAGCATTTT. Translated, it gives CASRGQGSNQPQHF.

J is TRBJ1-2 and V is TRBV4-1, with D perhaps matching TRBD1 (5 bases). Germline values: CDR1 MGHRA, CDR2 YSYEKL. There are 17 residues in the CDR3. Between the trimmed V and J ends, which lost 4 bases and 0 bases, there was a span of 18 bases. CDR3 sequence: CASSLVPGPAANYGYTF. As DNA, the CDR3 is TGCGCCAGCAGCCTCGTGCCAGGGCCAGCAGCTAACTATGGCTACACCTTC.